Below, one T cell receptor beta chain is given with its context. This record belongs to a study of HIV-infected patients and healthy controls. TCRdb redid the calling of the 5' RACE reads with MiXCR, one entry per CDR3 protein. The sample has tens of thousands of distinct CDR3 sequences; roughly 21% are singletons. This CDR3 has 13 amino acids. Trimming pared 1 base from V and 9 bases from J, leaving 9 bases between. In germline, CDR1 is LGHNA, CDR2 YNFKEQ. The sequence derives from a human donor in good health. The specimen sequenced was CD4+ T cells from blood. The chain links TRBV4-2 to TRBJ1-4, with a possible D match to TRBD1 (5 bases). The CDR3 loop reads CASSQATVQKLFF. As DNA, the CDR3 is TGTGCCAGCAGCCAAGCGACAGTGCAAAAACTGTTTTTT.